The clone carrying this T cell receptor beta chain was recorded a few times. What it binds is unknown. The CDR3 loop spans 13 amino acids. J was trimmed by 3 bases and V by 4 bases; bases with no gene match: 4. From germline, CDR1 is SGHNT and CDR2 YYREEE (reference sequence). The study ran its PCR with 60 Vbeta and 13 Jbeta primers. Clones were read by immunoSEQ multiplex PCR, and TCRdb kept only the in-frame ones, dropping some. The sample comprises approximately 110,000 clones, about 80% of which are singletons, and approximately 8% rests with the top ten. This specimen belongs to a study of cytomegalovirus exposure and HLA in healthy donors. Study information: Out of 398 genotyped donors, roughly 78% belonged to the Caucasian-associated ancestry cluster.

Study-level points and caveats: Presence/absence analyses treated sequencing depth as roughly uniform across donors. V- and J-gene trimming of TCR beta was linked (in a later analysis) to a missense DCLRE1C variant. Overall, around 160 TCR beta chains were annotated as cytomegalovirus-associated.

This chain links TRBV5-4 with TRBJ2-7, with 7 bases aligning to TRBD1. This TCR came from a man aged 40-49 years in good health and CMV-seropositive. The sample taken for sequencing was PBMCs. CDR3 region: CASSGDSLYEQYF. The CDR3 DNA is TGTGCCAGCAGCGGGGACAGTCTCTACGAGCAGTACTTC.